Described below is a single TCR beta chain sequence and its context. What it recognizes is unknown. This record belongs to a study of T cell responses to AZD1222 COVID-19 vaccine. Findings of the study overall: The donors showed a predominance of white British ancestry and of females, with possible underestimation of clonal diversity.

The germline V gene has CDR1 LNHDA and CDR2 SQIVND (reference sequence). V was cut by 7 bases and J by 2 bases, with 14 bases left in between. The CDR3 loop spans 14 amino acids. Clones were sequenced by immunoSEQ multiplex PCR, and TCRdb holds only the in-frame ones, with some missing. The sample carries 140,000 to 150,000 clones, 92% recorded once. This clonotype was sampled from an adult who received the AZD1222 COVID-19 vaccine. The chain combines TRBV19 with TRBJ1-2; possible D gene TRBD1, 6 bases. The sequences come from peripheral blood, collected 28 days after the second AZD1222 dose. The CDR3 region has the DNA TGTGCCAGTACACAGGGAGGCGGCAACTATGGCTACACCTTC. It codes for CASTQGGGNYGYTF. Drawing the rest from reference TRBV19 and TRBJ1-2, the complete variable domain is DGGITQSPKYLFRKEGQNVTLSCEQNLNHDAMYWYRQDPGQGLRLIYYSQIVNDFQKGDIAEGYSVSREKKESFPLTVTSAQKNPTAFYLCASTQGGGNYGYTFGSGTRLTVV.